Below are 31 T cell receptor beta chains sequenced from a single sample in a study of blood T cell repertoires in COVID-19. Sequencing was performed with immunoSEQ multiplex PCR; in TCRdb, only in-frame clones are kept and a portion is missing. The sample yields 100,000 or so clones, roughly 87% seen once. The sequencing input was peripheral blood. The receptor source for this set is a man between 25 and 39 years old in a cohort sampled during active COVID-19.

The chain uses TRBV19 and TRBJ1-2; D might be TRBD1 (6 bases). Germline-derived CDR1 and CDR2 are LNHDA and SQIVND (reference sequence). CDR3 length: 13 amino acids. V was clipped by 6 bases and J by 4 bases, with 12 bases between them. The CDR3 is CASRRQAAYGYTF. The CDR3 nucleotides read TGTGCCAGTAGGCGACAGGCGGCCTATGGCTACACCTTC.

This chain uses TRBV19 with TRBJ2-1, with D hard to call. CDR1 LNHDA and CDR2 SQIVND come from the germline V gene (reference sequence). V lost 5 bases and J 3 bases, leaving 14 bases between the germline ends. This CDR3 spans 15 amino acids. CDR3 sequence reads: CASSPRVGVYNEQFF. CDR3 DNA sequence: TGTGCCAGTAGTCCACGGGTAGGTGTCTACAATGAGCAGTTCTTC.

The chain has TRBV7-2 and TRBJ2-2; D perhaps matches TRBD2 (6 bases). The V gene lost 1 base and the J gene lost 6 bases, with 9 bases spanning the gap. The CDR3 spans 14 residues. Germline values: CDR1 SGHTA, CDR2 FQGNSA. Written as DNA, the CDR3 is TGTGCCAGCAGCTTAGGGGGGGTCCCCGGGGAGCTGTTTTTT. Protein product: CASSLGGVPGELFF.

The chain recombines TRBV12-3 or TRBV12-4 with TRBJ2-2; possibly TRBD2 for D (5 bases). The CDR3 extends over 13 amino acids. The V end was cut by 6 bases, the J end by 7 bases, with 12 bases between. The CDR3 DNA reads TGTGCCAGCAGGAGGGAATTGGGCGGGGAGCTGTTTTTT. Protein sequence: CASRRELGGELFF.

This clone was detected ten times or more. The chain recombines TRBV7-8 with TRBJ1-1; tentatively, D is TRBD1 (6 bases). Trimming removed 1 base from V and 11 bases from J, with 8 bases in between. Germline CDR1 is SGHVS and CDR2 is FQNEAQ. This CDR3 has 11 amino acids. This chain's CDR3 is CASSLEGVAFF. The CDR3 region has the DNA TGTGCCAGCAGCTTAGAGGGGGTGGCTTTCTTT.

The chain uses TRBV27 and TRBJ1-6, with D maybe TRBD1 (5 bases). Looked up from germline, CDR1 is MNHEY and CDR2 is SMNVEV (reference sequence). This CDR3 region has 17 residues. Deletions cut 0 bases from V and 7 bases from J, with 16 bases between. The CDR3 DNA is TGTGCCAGCAGTTTATCGGTGTTCGGGGCGGGGAATTCACCCCTCCACTTT. This translates into CASSLSVFGAGNSPLHF.

About this clone itself: Different DNA sequences within this sample yield the same CDR3. CDR3 residues: CATSRSQGATGELFF. The CDR3 nucleotides read TGTGCCACCAGCAGGTCTCAGGGGGCAACCGGGGAGCTGTTTTTT. This rearrangement joins TRBV15 to TRBJ2-2; 8 nucleotides align to TRBD1. This CDR3 is 15 amino acids long. V lost 3 bases to trimming and J lost 5 bases; unmatched junction nucleotides: 5. Germline assignment: CDR1 LNHNV and CDR2 YYDKDF (reference sequence).

The chain employs TRBV28 and TRBJ1-3; D gene ambiguous. The CDR3 covers 14 residues. V lost 3 bases to trimming and J lost 2 bases, with 8 bases between them. CDR1 MDHEN and CDR2 SYDVKM come from the germline V gene. CDR3 sequence reads: CASSFFQAGNTIYF. The CDR3, as DNA: TGTGCCAGCAGTTTCTTCCAGGCTGGAAACACCATATATTTT.

This clone showed up just a few times. The chain joins TRBV5-1 to TRBJ1-5, with TRBD1 matching over 7 bases. Germline V gene lookup returns CDR1 SGHRS and CDR2 YFSETQ. The ends lost 1 base at V and 2 bases at J; junction bases unmatched: 0. The CDR3 sequence is 14 residues long. The CDR3 DNA sequence: TGCGCCAGCAGCTTGACAGGGGGCAATCAGCCCCAGCATTTT. Translated, it gives CASSLTGGNQPQHF.

This clone was observed a single time. J is TRBJ2-4 and V is TRBV11-2, with D tentatively TRBD2 (7 bases). The CDR3 length is 15 residues. Trimming left V 3 bases short and J 9 bases short, with 18 bases between. CDR1 is SGHAT and CDR2 is FQNNGV in the germline V gene. The chain's CDR3 is CASSFVGGGQGIQYF. The CDR3 bases are TGTGCCAGCAGCTTTGTAGGGGGGGGTCAGGGCATTCAGTACTTC.

The chain recombines TRBV28 with TRBJ1-6, with 8 bases lining up with TRBD1. V shed 7 bases, J shed 5 bases, and the junction held 7 bases outside the gene matches. The CDR3 has 15 amino acids. The V gene's germline CDR1 is MDHEN and CDR2 SYDVKM. CDR3 region: CASNIRGHHNSPLHF. In DNA form, the CDR3 reads TGTGCCAGCAACATCAGGGGGCACCATAATTCACCCCTCCACTTT.

This chain uses TRBV6-5 with TRBJ1-2; TRBD1 matches at 8 bases. J gave up 4 bases and V 7 bases, and 5 bases lay outside the gene matches. The CDR3 runs to 13 residues. Germline lookup yields CDR1 MNHEY and CDR2 SVGAGI. The CDR3: CASTRDRFYGYTF. CDR3 sequence (DNA): TGTGCCAGCACCAGGGACAGGTTCTATGGCTACACCTTC.

The chain employs TRBV19 and TRBJ2-1, with 10 bases matching TRBD2. Germline CDR1 LNHDA, CDR2 SQIVND (reference sequence). CDR3 size: 15 residues. V gave up 6 bases and J gave up 4 bases; unmatched junction bases: 6. The CDR3 DNA reads TGTGCCAGTAGCAGGGGACTAGCGTATTACAATGAGCAGTTCTTC. Residues: CASSRGLAYYNEQFF.

The chain employs TRBV27 and TRBJ2-5, with D maybe TRBD2 (6 bases). With 8 bases removed from V and 4 bases from J, the gap between germline ends came to 20 bases. Germline V lookup: CDR1 MNHEY, CDR2 SMNVEV (reference sequence). The CDR3 runs 15 residues. CDR3 sequence (DNA): TGTGCCAGCCATATGTGGAGGGGCCCAGCAGAGACCCAGTACTTC. Translating it yields CASHMWRGPAETQYF.

The chain links TRBV11-1 to TRBJ2-3; weak D call: TRBD1 (5 bases). CDR1 SGHAT and CDR2 FQDESV come from the germline V gene (reference sequence). V dropped 2 bases and J dropped 2 bases, with 14 bases sitting between them. This CDR3 has 16 residues. Written as DNA, the CDR3 is TGTGCCAGCAGCTTACGTTGGCAGGGCTCCACAGATACGCAGTATTTT. Residues: CASSLRWQGSTDTQYF.

The count of this clone is one. CDR3 protein: CASSRDTGADTGELFF. CDR3 nucleotide sequence: TGTGCCAGCAGCCGAGACACAGGGGCCGACACCGGGGAGCTGTTTTTT. The gene calls are TRBV5-8 and TRBJ2-2; 7 nucleotides match TRBD1. J gave up 3 bases and V 4 bases, and 9 bases lay outside the gene matches. The germline V gene has CDR1 SGHTS and CDR2 YDEGEE. The CDR3 runs to 16 residues.

In DNA form, the CDR3 reads TGCGCCAGCAGTGAGCAGACAGGACCCTACGAGCAGTACTTC. The encoded protein is CASSEQTGPYEQYF. The V and J genes are TRBV10-1 and TRBJ2-7; D possibly corresponds to TRBD1 (6 bases). The germline gives CDR1 WNHNN, CDR2 SYGVQD (reference sequence). V was cut by 2 bases and J by 2 bases, with 10 bases left in between. The length of the CDR3 is 14 residues.

This rearrangement joins TRBV6-1 to TRBJ1-3, with D hard to call. Germline values: CDR1 MNHNS, CDR2 SASEGT. The CDR3 runs 11 residues. V was trimmed by 1 base and J by 8 bases, leaving 3 bases between them. In nucleotides, the CDR3 is TGTGCCAGCAGTGAAGTAGACACCATATATTTT. This encodes CASSEVDTIYF.

The chain has TRBV7-8 and TRBJ2-1, with 14 bases identical to TRBD2. There are 16 residues in the CDR3. The V segment lost 1 base and the J segment 4 bases; nucleotides outside the gene matches: 0. In germline, CDR1 is SGHVS, CDR2 FQNEAQ. The CDR3 nucleotides are TGTGCCAGCAGCTTAGGACTAGCGGGGGGGTACAATGAGCAGTTCTTC. It is translated as CASSLGLAGGYNEQFF.

The J gene is TRBJ2-2, the V gene TRBV2; 9 bases are a match to TRBD1. Germline CDR1 is SNHLY and CDR2 is FYNNEI. V was clipped by 8 bases and J by 0 bases; unmatched bases: 10. The CDR3 runs to 17 residues. The CDR3 nucleotides read TGTGCCAGCCATCAGACAGGGGGAGGGGCGAACACCGGGGAGCTGTTTTTT. Protein product: CASHQTGGGANTGELFF. Full variable domain (remainder filled in from reference TRBV2 and TRBJ2-2): EPEVTQTPSHQVTQMGQEVILRCVPISNHLYFYWYRQILGQKVEFLVSFYNNEISEKSEIFDDQFSVERPDGSNFTLKIRSTKLEDSAMYFCASHQTGGGANTGELFFGEGSRLTVL.

This clone was recorded only once. The chain links TRBV5-4 to TRBJ1-1; possible D gene TRBD1, 6 bases. With 4 bases removed from V and 2 bases from J, the gap between germline ends came to 15 bases. Germline loops: CDR1 SGHNT, CDR2 YYREEE (reference sequence). CDR3 length equals 15 residues. The DNA of the CDR3 is TGTGCCAGCAGCCAAGGGGGGGCACTAAACACTGAAGCTTTCTTT. Protein product: CASSQGGALNTEAFF.

V usage is TRBV5-6 and J usage is TRBJ1-5; D is unresolved. V was clipped by 0 bases and J by 6 bases, with 4 bases between them. CDR3 length equals 12 residues. The germline gives CDR1 SGHDT, CDR2 YYEEEE. The DNA of the CDR3 is TGTGCCAGCAGCTTGGGGAGTCAGCCCCAGCATTTT. It is translated as CASSLGSQPQHF.

The chain couples TRBV5-1 to TRBJ1-4; 10 bases agree with TRBD1. The V and J ends lost 7 bases and 8 bases, in that order; junction bases with no gene match: 23. Germline V gene data show CDR1 as SGHRS and CDR2 as YFSETQ. The CDR3 covers 19 residues. The CDR3 DNA sequence: TGCGCCAGCCGTCCGTCCCCCCTTACAAGGGACAGGGGACGGGAAAAACTGTTTTTT. Protein: CASRPSPLTRDRGREKLFF.

The gene calls are TRBV18 and TRBJ2-1, with D possibly TRBD1 on 5 matching bases. In germline, CDR1 is KGHSH, CDR2 LQKENI. The CDR3 contains 17 residues. The ends were cut back, 3 bases at V and 11 bases at J, with 26 bases in the middle. The CDR3 reads CASSPVELGKMAGKQFF. In DNA, the CDR3 is TGTGCCAGCTCACCGGTGGAATTGGGTAAAATGGCAGGGAAGCAGTTCTTC. The full variable domain, its missing parts supplied by reference TRBV18 and TRBJ2-1, is NAGVMQNPRHLVRRRGQEARLRCSPMKGHSHVYWYRQLPEEGLKFMVYLQKENIIDESGMPKERFSAEFPKEGPSILRIQQVVRGDSAAYFCASSPVELGKMAGKQFFGPGTRLTVL.

The chain is built from TRBV7-5 and TRBJ1-2; the table's TRBD1 call for D was not verified on the DNA. TRBV7-5 is labeled a pseudogene. The CDR3 length is 18 residues. CDR3 region: CVRSLALDRDGASYGYTF. The CDR3 DNA is TGTGTCAGAAGCTTAGCCCTCGACAGGGATGGGGCCTCCTATGGCTACACCTTC.

The rearrangement links TRBV14 to TRBJ2-1, with TRBD1 identical over 10 bases. This CDR3 is built from 15 residues. Germline V gene lookup returns CDR1 SGHDN and CDR2 FVKESK. Losses at the gene ends were 3 bases for V and 5 bases for J; bases not matched to a gene: 4. CDR3 DNA: TGTGCCAGCAGCCACCAGACAGGGGGCCACAATGAGCAGTTCTTC. Translated, it gives CASSHQTGGHNEQFF.

The chain employs TRBV12-3 or TRBV12-4 and TRBJ1-1; no firm D call. CDR3 size: 12 residues. V was clipped by 5 bases and J by 8 bases, with 12 bases between them. Here the CDR3 reads CASSASYEEAFF. The CDR3 DNA reads TGTGCCAGCAGTGCCTCATATGAGGAAGCTTTCTTT.

The rearrangement joins TRBV5-1 to TRBJ1-1; D call uncertain. CDR1 SGHRS and CDR2 YFSETQ come from the germline V gene. This CDR3 spans 13 amino acids. Between the trimmed V and J ends, which lost 4 bases and 7 bases, there was a span of 14 bases. CDR3 residues: CASSPEGNLEAFF. For the CDR3, the DNA is TGCGCCAGCAGCCCCGAGGGTAATCTTGAAGCTTTCTTT. The variable domain in full, with the rest retrieved from reference TRBV5-1 and TRBJ1-1, is KAGVTQTPRYLIKTRGQQVTLSCSPISGHRSVSWYQQTPGQGLQFLFEYFSETQRNKGNFPGRFSGRQFSNSRSEMNVSTLELGDSALYLCASSPEGNLEAFFGQGTRLTVV.

V and J are TRBV11-2 and TRBJ2-7, with 7 positions matching TRBD1. The V segment lost 4 bases and the J segment 4 bases; nucleotides outside the gene matches: 13. Germline V gene sequence: CDR1 SGHAT, CDR2 FQNNGV. The CDR3 contains 16 residues. Here the CDR3 reads CASSSKGQWLLYEQYF. The DNA of the CDR3 is TGTGCCAGCAGCTCCAAGGGACAGTGGTTGCTGTACGAGCAGTACTTC.

Turning to this clone: Other nucleotide sequences from this sample produce the same CDR3. V gene TRBV18 combines with J gene TRBJ2-1; 11 nucleotides line up with TRBD1. Germline V gene lookup returns CDR1 KGHSH and CDR2 LQKENI. V lost 2 bases and J lost 6; bases outside the gene matches: 3. This CDR3 comprises 15 residues. CDR3 protein: CASSPGQGAANEQFF. CDR3 coding DNA: TGTGCCAGCTCACCAGGACAGGGGGCGGCCAATGAGCAGTTCTTC.

This chain joins TRBV30 and TRBJ2-1, with 11 bases identical to TRBD2. V lost 0 bases and J lost 11; bases outside the gene matches: 3. The CDR3 is 13 amino acids. Germline lookup yields CDR1 GTSNPN and CDR2 SVGIG (reference sequence). CDR3 in DNA: TGTGCCTGGAGTGTACTAGCGGGGGAGCAGCAGTTCTTC. This sequence encodes CAWSVLAGEQQFF.